What follows are 22 T cell receptor beta chains derived from one specimen sequenced in a study of radiotherapy plus CTLA-4 blockade in lung cancer. Sequencing used immunoSEQ multiplex PCR; TCRdb keeps in-frame clones, though not all of them. The table has some 60,000 clones, under 80% seen once; the top ten hold 16%. The sequencing here drew on peripheral blood, taken from a patient treated with radiotherapy plus ipilimumab. The receptors stem from a human donor with non-small cell lung cancer who had a complete response to radiotherapy plus ipilimumab.

The chain recombines TRBV18 with TRBJ2-3; TRBD2 agrees at 10 bases. Germline CDR1 reads KGHSH; CDR2 reads LQKENI. The V gene end was trimmed by 2 bases and the J gene end by 2 bases; junction bases not matched to a gene: 4. There are 16 residues in the CDR3. CDR3 coding DNA: TGTGCCAGCTCACCAGCTAGCGGGAGTGTCACAGATACGCAGTATTTT. Translated, it gives CASSPASGSVTDTQYF. Looking up the rest from reference TRBV18 and TRBJ2-3 gives the full variable domain: NAGVMQNPRHLVRRRGQEARLRCSPMKGHSHVYWYRQLPEEGLKFMVYLQKENIIDESGMPKERFSAEFPKEGPSILRIQQVVRGDSAAYFCASSPASGSVTDTQYFGPGTRLTVL.

V and J are TRBV2 and TRBJ2-2; TRBD2 is a possible D gene (5 bases). The CDR3 loop spans 15 amino acids. Germline V gene data show CDR1 as SNHLY and CDR2 as FYNNEI. Trimming stripped 6 bases from V and 0 bases from J, with 11 bases between. CDR3 bases: TGTGCCAGCAGGAGGGAAGACACGAACACCGGGGAGCTGTTTTTT. Its protein product is CASRREDTNTGELFF. The whole variable domain, filled in from reference TRBV2 and TRBJ2-2, reads EPEVTQTPSHQVTQMGQEVILRCVPISNHLYFYWYRQILGQKVEFLVSFYNNEISEKSEIFDDQFSVERPDGSNFTLKIRSTKLEDSAMYFCASRREDTNTGELFFGEGSRLTVL.

The chain carries TRBV7-2 and TRBJ2-1; the D gene is possibly TRBD2 (5 bases). The V end was cut by 5 bases, the J end by 8 bases, with 10 bases between. Germline CDR1 is SGHTA and CDR2 is FQGNSA. The CDR3 spans 12 residues. DNA for the CDR3: TGTGCCAGCAGCGACCGGAGGTATGAGCAGTTCTTC. This encodes CASSDRRYEQFF.

The chain recombines TRBV11-3 with TRBJ2-1; 8 nucleotides align to TRBD1. Germline-derived CDR1 and CDR2 are SGHNT and YENEEA. Trimming took 5 bases from V and 0 from J; bases not matched to a gene: 3. The CDR3 runs 15 residues. The CDR3, as DNA: TGTGCCAGCAGCCTGACAGGGGACTCCTACAATGAGCAGTTCTTC. Its translation is CASSLTGDSYNEQFF.

V and J are TRBV25-1 and TRBJ1-1; D not certain. Trimming removed 4 bases at V and 0 bases at J, with 9 bases between. This CDR3 has 14 amino acids. CDR1 and CDR2 from the germline V gene are MGHDK and SYGVNS. The CDR3 DNA reads TGTGCCAGCAGTGCTGCCACGGTGAACACTGAAGCTTTCTTT. The encoded protein is CASSAATVNTEAFF.

The chain couples TRBV27 to TRBJ1-4; the match to TRBD1 covers 7 bases. The CDR3 spans 16 residues. The germline V gene has CDR1 MNHEY and CDR2 SMNVEV (reference sequence). V lost 5 bases, J lost 0 bases, and 6 bases stayed unmatched. Here the CDR3 DNA reads TGTGCCAGCAGTCCCCACAGGGGCGCAACTAATGAAAAACTGTTTTTT. It yields the protein CASSPHRGATNEKLFF.

The count of this clone is one. The chain couples TRBV5-6 to TRBJ2-5; TRBD1 matches at 8 bases. CDR1 and CDR2 from the germline V gene are SGHDT and YYEEEE. CDR3 length: 17 amino acids. The junction had 15 bases not matched to a gene; V was cut back by 4 bases and J by 4 bases. DNA for the CDR3: TGTGCCAGCAGCCGAGGACAGGGAGTTAGTTGGGGAGAGACCCAGTACTTC. It is translated as CASSRGQGVSWGETQYF.

The V and J genes are TRBV7-8 and TRBJ2-6; D is possibly TRBD1 (5 bases). V was cut by 3 bases and J by 8 bases, with 8 bases left in between. Germline assignment: CDR1 SGHVS and CDR2 FQNEAQ. The CDR3 consists of 13 residues. The CDR3 nucleotides read TGTGCCAGCAGCTTCCAGGGTTCCAACGTCCTGACTTTC. Its protein is CASSFQGSNVLTF.

V gene TRBV5-1 combines with J gene TRBJ2-2, with TRBD2 identical over 8 bases. This CDR3 spans 14 amino acids. CDR1 and CDR2 (germline): SGHRS, YFSETQ. Germline trimming cut 5 bases from V and 6 bases from J; bases unmatched to any gene: 6. CDR3 region: CASSGTSPPGELFF. In nucleotides, the CDR3 is TGCGCCAGCAGTGGGACTAGTCCTCCCGGGGAGCTGTTTTTT.

Within the sample, this clone is medium-sized. V gene TRBV6-5 combines with J gene TRBJ1-2; 7 nucleotides match TRBD1. V gave up 6 bases and J gave up 2 bases; unmatched junction bases: 9. Germline lookup yields CDR1 MNHEY and CDR2 SVGAGI. CDR3 length: 15 amino acids. This CDR3 is CASRLDRVLNYGYTF. The CDR3 DNA is TGTGCCAGCAGACTCGACAGGGTCCTGAACTATGGCTACACCTTC.

The rearrangement links TRBV6-1 to TRBJ2-3, with 9 bases fitting TRBD1. Germline V gene sequence: CDR1 MNHNS, CDR2 SASEGT. The CDR3 is 15 amino acids. J gave up 6 bases and V 5 bases, and 9 bases lay outside the gene matches. The CDR3 here is CASSRDRVAVDTQYF. CDR3 DNA: TGTGCCAGCAGTAGGGACAGGGTGGCCGTGGATACGCAGTATTTT.

This rearrangement joins TRBV30 to TRBJ1-4; D remains unclear. This CDR3 is built from 14 residues. Germline lookup yields CDR1 GTSNPN and CDR2 SVGIG (reference sequence). V lost 2 bases and J lost 3, with 10 bases in between. The CDR3 spells CAWSLTGANEKLFF. In DNA form, the CDR3 reads TGTGCCTGGAGTCTAACGGGAGCTAATGAAAAACTGTTTTTT.

As DNA, the CDR3 is TGTGCCAGCAGCTTAGGTTCTAGCGGGGGGGCCTACGAGCAGTACTTC. This codes for CASSLGSSGGAYEQYF. The V and J genes are TRBV11-2 and TRBJ2-7; 12 nucleotides match TRBD2. Germline CDR1 is SGHAT and CDR2 is FQNNGV. This CDR3 is built from 16 residues. Trimming removed 1 base from V and 2 bases from J; junction bases left unmatched: 3.

This clone turned up a few times. This CDR3 reads CASSQGLAGGVREQFF. In DNA form, the CDR3 reads TGCGCCAGCAGCCAGGGACTAGCGGGAGGGGTTCGGGAGCAGTTCTTC. The chain uses TRBV4-1 and TRBJ2-1; TRBD2 aligns across 16 bases. The CDR3 is made up of 16 amino acids. Losses at the gene ends were 3 bases for V and 10 bases for J; bases not matched to a gene: 6. The germline gives CDR1 MGHRA, CDR2 YSYEKL.

The chain links TRBV18 to TRBJ2-7, with TRBD1 identical over 7 bases. Germline values: CDR1 KGHSH, CDR2 LQKENI. After removal of 5 bases from V and 9 bases from J, the junction contained 10 bases not matched to a gene. The CDR3 contains 13 residues. The CDR3 loop is CASSATGTKGQYF. The CDR3 DNA is TGTGCCAGCTCAGCGACAGGGACGAAAGGGCAGTACTTC.

J is TRBJ1-1 and V is TRBV6-6; D not certain. Germline CDR1 is MNHNY and CDR2 is SVGAGI (reference sequence). The CDR3 is made up of 14 amino acids. V was shortened by 6 bases and J by 0 bases, with 11 bases between the two germline ends. CDR3 residues: CASRIAGLNTEAFF. The CDR3 DNA sequence: TGTGCCAGCAGAATAGCGGGTCTGAACACTGAAGCTTTCTTT.

The chain joins TRBV29-1 to TRBJ1-5; 8 bases map to TRBD1. V was clipped by 7 bases and J by 0 bases; unmatched bases: 8. CDR1 is SQVTM and CDR2 is ANQGSEA in the germline V gene. CDR3 length: 15 residues. The CDR3 DNA follows: TGCAGCGCTATACAGGGGGGGAGTAGCAATCAGCCCCAGCATTTT. Amino acids: CSAIQGGSSNQPQHF.

The chain couples TRBV4-1 to TRBJ2-7, with 7 positions matching TRBD2. CDR3 size: 15 residues. CDR1 MGHRA and CDR2 YSYEKL come from the germline V gene. Unmatched junction bases numbered 6, after V lost 2 bases and J lost 2 bases. CDR3 sequence: CASSQLWGRAYEQYV. CDR3 nucleotide sequence: TGCGCCAGCAGCCAACTTTGGGGGAGGGCCTACGAGCAGTACGTC.

The gene calls are TRBV15 and TRBJ1-1; no reliable D call. The CDR3 runs 15 residues. Germline V gives CDR1 LNHNV, CDR2 YYDKDF (reference sequence). V was clipped by 3 bases and J by 1 base, with 12 bases between them. The CDR3 reads CATSSGGLGNTEAFF. The CDR3 coding sequence is TGTGCCACCAGCAGTGGTGGTCTCGGGAACACTGAAGCTTTCTTT.

The V call is TRBV5-4, the J call TRBJ2-3, with TRBD1 as a possible D gene (5 bases). CDR3 length equals 14 residues. Per the germline V gene, CDR1 is SGHNT and CDR2 is YYREEE (reference sequence). V was pared by 1 base and J by 2 bases, with 8 bases between. CDR3 region: CASSLRTNTDTQYF. CDR3 coding DNA: TGTGCCAGCAGCTTGAGGACAAACACAGATACGCAGTATTTT.

V is TRBV18 and J is TRBJ1-2; D is undetermined. With 2 bases removed from V and 7 bases from J, the gap between germline ends came to 5 bases. The CDR3 loop spans 11 amino acids. The germline V gene has CDR1 KGHSH and CDR2 LQKENI. The CDR3 nucleotides are TGTGCCAGCTCACCAGAGGGTGGCTACACCTTC. Amino acid sequence: CASSPEGGYTF.

This clone appeared a single time. The chain couples TRBV13 to TRBJ1-2, with a tentative D call TRBD1 (6 bases). In germline, CDR1 is PRHDT, CDR2 FYEKMQ (reference sequence). The V gene lost 5 bases and the J gene lost 0 bases, with 13 bases spanning the gap. The CDR3 sequence is 15 residues long. This CDR3 reads CASSEQGQANYGYTF. The DNA for the CDR3 is TGTGCCAGCAGCGAACAGGGCCAAGCTAACTATGGCTACACCTTC. Together with reference TRBV13 and TRBJ1-2, the CDR3 gives the full variable domain: AAGVIQSPRHLIKEKRETATLKCYPIPRHDTVYWYQQGPGQDPQFLISFYEKMQSDKGSIPDRFSAQQFSDYHSELNMSSLELGDSALYFCASSEQGQANYGYTFGSGTRLTVV.